A single sample is the source of the 17 T cell receptor beta chains below, sequenced in a study of T-cell reconstitution after alpha-beta-depleted transplantation in children. Construction of the TCRbeta library involved unique molecular identifiers. MiXCR was run by TCRdb on the PCR reads, yielding one entry per CDR3 protein. The sample yields about a million distinct CDR3 sequences, around 30% seen once. Source: PBMCs, mostly from graft donor cells, taken 360 days after TCRalphabeta/CD19-depleted stem cell transplant. These receptor sequences come from a boy under two years old who had a stem cell transplant for SCID, so the T cells may come from the graft donor.

The V gene is TRBV29-1, the J gene TRBJ2-7, with D perhaps TRBD1 (5 bases). V was pared by 6 bases and J by 0 bases, with 18 bases between. Germline V gene sequence: CDR1 SQVTM, CDR2 ANQGSEA. The CDR3 sequence is 15 residues long. CDR3: CSVYVGARSSYEQYF. The CDR3 nucleotides read TGCAGCGTCTACGTAGGGGCCAGAAGCTCCTACGAGCAGTACTTC.

The chain links TRBV7-9 to TRBJ2-3; D uncertain. Trimming cost V 4 bases and J 4 bases, with 15 bases left between them. Germline V gene lookup returns CDR1 SEHNR and CDR2 FQNEAQ (reference sequence). CDR3 size: 15 residues. In nucleotides, the CDR3 is TGTGCCAGCAGCTCTCGGGTGGGGATAGCAGATACGCAGTATTTT. Translating gives CASSSRVGIADTQYF.

This rearrangement joins TRBV12-3 or TRBV12-4 to TRBJ2-7; D possibly corresponds to TRBD2 (5 bases). Deletions cut 5 bases from V and 3 bases from J, with 17 bases between. The CDR3 runs to 15 residues. This chain's CDR3 is CASSTDTSWDYEQYF. The CDR3 DNA reads as TGTGCCAGCAGTACGGATACTAGTTGGGACTACGAGCAGTACTTC.

This clonotype was seen only a few times. The chain is built from TRBV6-1 and TRBJ1-6; D not certain. CDR3 length: 15 residues. Germline values: CDR1 MNHNS, CDR2 SASEGT. V lost 5 bases and J 10 bases, leaving 18 bases between the germline ends. The CDR3 reads CASSPRARLHSPLHF. CDR3 DNA sequence: TGTGCCAGCAGTCCGCGGGCCAGACTCCACTCACCCCTCCACTTT.

The chain joins TRBV21-1 to TRBJ2-1; no check of the table's D call, TRBD1, against the DNA was made. TRBV21-1 is described as a pseudogene. The CDR3 is made up of 15 amino acids. CDR3 loop: CASSKVGGQECEQFF. The CDR3 DNA is TGTGCCAGCAGCAAAGTTGGGGGCCAAGAGTGTGAGCAGTTCTTC.

V is TRBV12-3 or TRBV12-4 and J is TRBJ2-7; D assignment may be TRBD1 or TRBD2 (5 bases each). Deletions cut 4 bases from V and 1 base from J, with 20 bases between. There are 17 residues in the CDR3. The CDR3 DNA is TGTGCCAGCAGTTCCCGCTATACGGGACGGGCGTCCTACGAGCAGTACTTC. It encodes CASSSRYTGRASYEQYF.

This clonotype was observed a handful of times. V gene TRBV5-5 combines with J gene TRBJ2-1; D is perhaps TRBD2 (7 bases). Germline CDR1 is SGHKS and CDR2 is YYEKEE (reference sequence). Trimming shortened V by 6 bases and J by 8 bases, and 24 bases separated the two germline ends. The CDR3 is made up of 16 amino acids. The DNA of the CDR3 is TGTGCCAGCACCGGAGGAGGGGGGGCGCCGACGGATGAGCAGTTCTTC. It yields the protein CASTGGGGAPTDEQFF.

This clonotype was observed a few times. The genes are TRBV7-2 and TRBJ1-2; no firm D call. The CDR3 is 13 amino acids. Germline loops: CDR1 SGHTA, CDR2 FQGNSA. V shed 1 base and J shed 1 base, with 4 bases lying between them. The CDR3 bases are TGTGCCAGCAGCTTAGTCCTTAACTATGGCTACACCTTC. It codes for CASSLVLNYGYTF.

This clonotype appeared a few times. The V gene is TRBV27, the J gene TRBJ1-2; unclear D gene. This CDR3 has 16 amino acids. The V gene's germline CDR1 is MNHEY and CDR2 SMNVEV (reference sequence). Trimming cost V 8 bases and J 0 bases, with 19 bases left between them. Here the CDR3 reads CASRETGRTSNYGYTF. The CDR3 DNA reads TGTGCCAGCCGCGAAACCGGAAGGACCTCTAACTATGGCTACACCTTC.

About this clonotype itself: This may come from a read error, since a much larger clone is one base off. V usage is TRBV20-1 and J usage is TRBJ1-1; D uncertain. CDR3 length: 12 amino acids. The germline V and J ends were trimmed by 2 bases and 1 base, with 5 bases remaining between them. In germline, CDR1 is DFQATT, CDR2 SNEGSKA (reference sequence). As DNA, the CDR3 is TGCAGTGCTAGAAGCAGGAACACTGAAGCTTTCTTT. Encoded protein: CSARSRNTEAFF.

J is TRBJ2-7 and V is TRBV19, with 7 bases that match TRBD1. V shed 10 bases, J shed 3 bases, and the junction held 3 bases outside the gene matches. Germline CDR1 and CDR2: LNHDA and SQIVND (reference sequence). The CDR3 is 11 amino acids. DNA for the CDR3: TGTGCCAAGGACAGGTTCTACGAGCAGTACTTC. It codes for CAKDRFYEQYF.

This clonotype showed up just a few times. The chain employs TRBV14 and TRBJ2-1; no clear D. CDR3 length: 17 amino acids. Trimming took 4 bases from V and 0 from J, leaving 16 bases between them. Germline V gives CDR1 SGHDN, CDR2 FVKESK. The CDR3 DNA follows: TGTGCCAGCAGCCCAAGATGGCCGCTTAGCTCCTACAATGAGCAGTTCTTC. Protein sequence: CASSPRWPLSSYNEQFF.

This chain uses TRBV7-1 with TRBJ2-5; 8 nucleotides agree with TRBD1. TRBV7-1 is an ORF for which the function is uncertain. V trimming: 3 bases; J trimming: 4 bases; junction bases outside the gene matches: 4. This CDR3 contains 14 residues. The DNA of the CDR3 is TGTGCCAGCAGCTCGACAGGGGCTGGAGAGACCCAGTACTTC. It is translated as CASSSTGAGETQYF.

This chain uses TRBV12-3 or TRBV12-4 with TRBJ2-7, with D unclear. The V end lost 6 bases, the J end lost 0 bases, and 12 bases lay between the germline ends. The CDR3 runs 14 residues. The CDR3 coding sequence is TGTGCCAGCAGACTCACCCAGAGCTCCTACGAGCAGTACTTC. Its translation is CASRLTQSSYEQYF.

CDR3 nucleotide sequence: TGTGCCAGCAGCGGGGCAGGGGTGGGCAATGAGCAGTTCTTC. Translation: CASSGAGVGNEQFF. This chain uses TRBV9 with TRBJ2-1, with D possibly being TRBD1 (6 bases). V shed 3 bases and J shed 6 bases, with 13 bases lying between them. CDR1 is SGDLS, CDR2 YYNGEE, per germline. The CDR3 is made up of 14 amino acids.

Only a few counts were recorded for this clonotype. An end of the junction differs from the germline gene, which may be a read error. V is TRBV25-1 and J is TRBJ2-7, with D perhaps being TRBD1 or TRBD2 (5 bases each). The CDR3 contains 15 residues. In germline, CDR1 is MGHDK, CDR2 SYGVNS. This CDR3 is CASSESGTGFYEQYF. DNA for the CDR3: TGTGCCAGCAGTGAATCAGGGACGGGCTTCTACGAGCAGTATTTC.

J is TRBJ2-1 and V is TRBV3-1, with 13 bases matching TRBD2. The germline gives CDR1 LGHDT, CDR2 YNNKEL (reference sequence). The ends lost 1 base at V and 4 bases at J; junction bases unmatched: 7. The CDR3 runs to 18 residues. Written as DNA, the CDR3 is TGTGCCAGCAGCCAAGGGACGACTAGCGGGGGGCCATACAATGAGCAGTTCTTC. It is translated as CASSQGTTSGGPYNEQFF.